This T cell receptor (beta chain) was observed in a study of blood T cell repertoires in COVID-19. Study details: Spain, Italy and the United States supplied samples that represented acute and convalescent COVID-19. Sample material is recorded as cDNA or gDNA derived from T cells, B-cell-depleted T cells, or PBMCs.

Per the germline V gene, CDR1 is LNHNV and CDR2 is YYDKDF (reference sequence). The CDR3 consists of 16 residues. J gave up 0 bases and V 1 base, and 5 bases lay outside the gene matches. Original methodology: Reference gene primers were amplified, and this amplification served to estimate nucleated cell counts. Produced via immunoSEQ multiplex PCR; TCRdb's table is partial and in-frame only. V and J calls and clone size are given by that table; D and trimming were obtained from the DNA. Here the sample spans about 270,000 clones, approximately 91% being singletons. This receptor was obtained from a man aged 50 or older with acute or convalescent COVID-19. The gene calls are TRBV15 and TRBJ2-7; 8 bases fit TRBD1. The sample comprised peripheral blood. DNA for the CDR3: TGTGCCACCAGCAGAGGCAGGGGGCTATACTCCTACGAGCAGTACTTC. Protein product: CATSRGRGLYSYEQYF.